This T cell receptor (beta chain) came from a study of CD8 T cells in ankylosing spondylitis (dated by TCRdb to 2016 to 2017). Turning to the overall study: The study profiled T cell receptor beta repertoires in healthy donors and ankylosing spondylitis patients to find disease-linked TCR variants. Peripheral blood was sampled, and synovial fluid was also collected from ankylosing spondylitis patients. The full study cohort comprised about 23 ankylosing spondylitis patients and over a hundred healthy donors.

What the study reported, not specific to this receptor: According to the report, matched synovial fluid samples from ankylosing spondylitis patients were significantly enriched for the disease-linked clones. Some TCR beta motif variants had previously been reported in synovial fluid and blood of reactive arthritis patients, which suggested common disease-initiation mechanisms. Blood from ankylosing spondylitis patients appeared to be characterized by a TCR beta motif composed of about 8 highly homologous amino acid variants. In peripheral blood, the disease-linked clones were found at relatively low frequencies and had a CD8+ phenotype.

Sequencing used an Illumina HiSeq 2500. TCR beta libraries were prepared by quantitative 5'-RACE with molecular barcodes. The authors processed their data as follows. To identify disease-linked TCR variants, a new computational method was used, one built on a probabilistic model of VDJ rearrangement. TCRdb took the public reads, trimmed them with fastp at Q25, ran MiXCR for clone calling and kept in-frame beta chains. One record per CDR3 amino acid sequence lists the most common genes and DNA. Here the V and J calls rest on TCRdb's processing, not on the authors' analysis. This sample is represented by 350,000 to 450,000 distinct CDR3 sequences; 20% to 25% of them were singletons. The biggest ten clones account for about 12% of the sample. With regard to this clonotype: Its antigen is unknown. One base away there is no much larger clone; base qualities are not given.

The CDR3 sequence holds 16 residues, the cysteine and phenylalanine included. Of the read, only the CDR3 DNA is kept; its 48 bases are in frame from base 1. V loses 0 bases of germline sequence and J loses 2 bases, and the interval between the two ends is 11 bases. Per the germline V gene, SGHRS is the CDR1 and YFSETQ is the CDR2. The clonotype originates from a male donor with ankylosing spondylitis or in good health (not recorded which). Sequenced input: blood, either unsorted or a sorted T cell fraction (not recorded which). The chain joins TRBV5-1 to TRBJ2-2; the D gene assignment is perhaps TRBD1 or TRBD2, with each matching 5 bases. The DNA reads TGCGCCAGCAGCTTGGACGGGGCCACTAACACCGGGGAGCTGTTTTTT. It translates to CASSLDGATNTGELFF.